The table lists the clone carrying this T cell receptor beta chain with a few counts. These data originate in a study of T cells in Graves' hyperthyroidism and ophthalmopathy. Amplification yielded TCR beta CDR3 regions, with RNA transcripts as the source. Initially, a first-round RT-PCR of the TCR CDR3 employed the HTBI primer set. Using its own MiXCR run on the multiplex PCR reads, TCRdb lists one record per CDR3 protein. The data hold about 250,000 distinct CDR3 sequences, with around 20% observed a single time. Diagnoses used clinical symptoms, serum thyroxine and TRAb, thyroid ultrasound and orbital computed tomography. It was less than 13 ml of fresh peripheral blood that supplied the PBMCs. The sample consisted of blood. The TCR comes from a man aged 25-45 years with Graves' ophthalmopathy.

The CDR3 sequence: CASSLSGEAYEQYF. The CDR3 coding sequence is TGTGCCAGCAGTCTTAGCGGGGAGGCCTACGAGCAGTACTTC. The V gene is TRBV28, the J gene TRBJ2-7, with TRBD2 matching over 8 bases. The germline V gene has CDR1 MDHEN and CDR2 SYDVKM. This CDR3 contains 14 residues. With V trimmed by 5 bases and J by 2 bases, 5 bases remained unmatched.